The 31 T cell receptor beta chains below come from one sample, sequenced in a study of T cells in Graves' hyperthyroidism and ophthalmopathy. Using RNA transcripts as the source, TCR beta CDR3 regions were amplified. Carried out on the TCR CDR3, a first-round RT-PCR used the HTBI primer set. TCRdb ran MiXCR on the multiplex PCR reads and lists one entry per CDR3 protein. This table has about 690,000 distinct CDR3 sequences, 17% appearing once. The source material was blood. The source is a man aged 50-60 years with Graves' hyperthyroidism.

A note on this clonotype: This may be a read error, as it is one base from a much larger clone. DNA for the CDR3: TGTGGCAGCAGTCCGAGCTCCCAGGGTTTAGGCCCCTACGAGCAGTACTTC. It encodes CGSSPSSQGLGPYEQYF. This chain joins TRBV27 and TRBJ2-7; possibly TRBD1 for D (5 bases). The germline V gene has CDR1 MNHEY and CDR2 SMNVEV (reference sequence). The CDR3 has 17 residues.

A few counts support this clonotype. CDR3: CASSIAQGGHNEQFF. The CDR3 DNA sequence: TGTGCCAGTAGTATCGCCCAGGGAGGCCACAATGAGCAGTTCTTC. J is TRBJ2-1 and V is TRBV19; D is possibly TRBD2 (6 bases). The CDR3 totals 15 residues. Germline lookup yields CDR1 LNHDA and CDR2 SQIVND (reference sequence). Trimming took off 3 bases at V and 5 bases at J, with 14 bases between the two ends.

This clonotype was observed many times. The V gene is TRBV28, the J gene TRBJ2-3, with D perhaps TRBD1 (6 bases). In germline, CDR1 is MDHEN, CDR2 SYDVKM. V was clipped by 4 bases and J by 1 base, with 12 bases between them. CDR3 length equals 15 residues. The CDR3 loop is CASSSEDSRTDTQYF. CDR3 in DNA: TGTGCCAGCAGTTCCGAGGACAGTCGCACAGATACGCAGTATTTT. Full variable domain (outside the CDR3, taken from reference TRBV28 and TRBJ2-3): DVKVTQSSRYLVKRTGEKVFLECVQDMDHENMFWYRQDPGLGLRLIYFSYDVKMKEKGDIPEGYSVSREKKERFSLILESASTNQTSMYLCASSSEDSRTDTQYFGPGTRLTVL.

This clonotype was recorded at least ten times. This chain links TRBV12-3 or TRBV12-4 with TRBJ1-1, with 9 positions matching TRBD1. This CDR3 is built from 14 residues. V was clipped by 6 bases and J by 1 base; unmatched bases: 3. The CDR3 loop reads CASRADRGNTEAFF. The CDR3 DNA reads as TGTGCCAGCAGGGCGGACAGGGGGAACACTGAAGCTTTCTTT.

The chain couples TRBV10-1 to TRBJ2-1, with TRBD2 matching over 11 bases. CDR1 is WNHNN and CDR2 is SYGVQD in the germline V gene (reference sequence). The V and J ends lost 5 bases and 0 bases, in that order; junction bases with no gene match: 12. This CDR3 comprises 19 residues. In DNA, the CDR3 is TGCGCCAGCAGTATGCCCTTAGCGGGAGGGGCCCCCTCCTACAATGAGCAGTTCTTC. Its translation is CASSMPLAGGAPSYNEQFF.

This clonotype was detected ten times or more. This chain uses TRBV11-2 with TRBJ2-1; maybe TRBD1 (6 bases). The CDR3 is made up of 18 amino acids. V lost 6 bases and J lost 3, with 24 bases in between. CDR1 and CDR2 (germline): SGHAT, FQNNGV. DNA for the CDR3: TGTGCCAGCAGAACGACTGGGAACCGGGACACCTACTACAATGAGCAGTTCTTC. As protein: CASRTTGNRDTYYNEQFF.

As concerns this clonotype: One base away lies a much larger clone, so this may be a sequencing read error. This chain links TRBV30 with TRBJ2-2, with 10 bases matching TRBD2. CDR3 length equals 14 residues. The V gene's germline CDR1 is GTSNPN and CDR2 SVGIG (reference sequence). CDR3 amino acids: CVYPSGSVTGELFF. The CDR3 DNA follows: TGTGTCTATCCTAGCGGGAGTGTAACCGGGGAGCTGTTTTTT.

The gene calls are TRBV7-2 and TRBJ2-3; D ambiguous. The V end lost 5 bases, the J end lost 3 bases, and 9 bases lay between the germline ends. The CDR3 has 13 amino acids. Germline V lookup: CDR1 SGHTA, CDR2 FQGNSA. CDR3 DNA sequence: TGTGCCAGCAGCGAGTTTTATACAGATACGCAGTATTTT. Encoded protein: CASSEFYTDTQYF.

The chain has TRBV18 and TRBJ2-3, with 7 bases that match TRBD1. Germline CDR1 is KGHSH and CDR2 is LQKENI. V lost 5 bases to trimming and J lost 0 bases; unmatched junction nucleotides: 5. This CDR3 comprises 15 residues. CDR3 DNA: TGTGCCAGCTCAGTCAGGGGGTCCAGCACAGATACGCAGTATTTT. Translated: CASSVRGSSTDTQYF.

The CDR3 coding sequence is TGTGCCAGCAGTCTAGCGGGAGGGGTAGACAATGAGCAGTTCTTC. This translates into CASSLAGGVDNEQFF. The rearrangement links TRBV9 to TRBJ2-1, with TRBD2 identical over 12 bases. This CDR3 region has 15 residues. Losses at the gene ends were 5 bases for V and 5 bases for J; bases not matched to a gene: 5. Germline V gives CDR1 SGDLS, CDR2 YYNGEE. Supplemented by reference TRBV9 and TRBJ2-1, the full variable domain reads DSGVTQTPKHLITATGQRVTLRCSPRSGDLSVYWYQQSLDQGLQFLIQYYNGEERAKGNILERFSAQQFPDLHSELNLSSLELGDSALYFCASSLAGGVDNEQFFGPGTRLTVL.

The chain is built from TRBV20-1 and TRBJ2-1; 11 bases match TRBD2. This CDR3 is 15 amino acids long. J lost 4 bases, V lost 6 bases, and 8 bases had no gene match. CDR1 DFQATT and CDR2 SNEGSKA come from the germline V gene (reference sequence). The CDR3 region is CSAPSLAGGYNEQFF. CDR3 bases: TGCAGTGCCCCATCTTTAGCGGGAGGGTACAATGAGCAGTTCTTC.

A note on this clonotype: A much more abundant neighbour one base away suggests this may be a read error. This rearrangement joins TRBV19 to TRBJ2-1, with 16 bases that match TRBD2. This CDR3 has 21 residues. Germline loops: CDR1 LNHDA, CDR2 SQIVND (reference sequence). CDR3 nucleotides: TGTGCCAGTAGTATATCGATTTGGGGACTAGCGGGAGGGCCGACCTACAATGAGCAGCTCTTC. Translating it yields CASSISIWGLAGGPTYNEQLF.

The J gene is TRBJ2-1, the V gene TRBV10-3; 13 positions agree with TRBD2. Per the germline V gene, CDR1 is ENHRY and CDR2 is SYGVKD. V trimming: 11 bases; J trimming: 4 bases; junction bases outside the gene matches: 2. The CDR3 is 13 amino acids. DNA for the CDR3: TGTGCCGTACTAGCGGGGGGGTACAATGAGCAGTTCTTC. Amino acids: CAVLAGGYNEQFF.

The CDR3 sequence is CASSPPALNTGELFF. For the CDR3, the DNA is TGTGCCAGCAGTCCCCCCGCCTTGAACACCGGGGAGCTGTTTTTT. The gene calls are TRBV27 and TRBJ2-2; no definite D call. Between the trimmed V and J ends, which lost 5 bases and 1 base, there was a span of 11 bases. The CDR3 totals 15 residues. The germline CDR1 and CDR2 sequences are MNHEY and SMNVEV (reference sequence).

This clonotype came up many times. The CDR3 DNA is TGTGCCAGCAGCCAATACGGACAGCTGAACACTGAAGCTTTCTTT. Translation: CASSQYGQLNTEAFF. The gene calls are TRBV3-1 and TRBJ1-1; weak D call: TRBD1 (6 bases). Germline V lookup: CDR1 LGHDT, CDR2 YNNKEL (reference sequence). The CDR3 covers 15 residues. V was clipped by 2 bases and J by 0 bases, with 10 bases between them.

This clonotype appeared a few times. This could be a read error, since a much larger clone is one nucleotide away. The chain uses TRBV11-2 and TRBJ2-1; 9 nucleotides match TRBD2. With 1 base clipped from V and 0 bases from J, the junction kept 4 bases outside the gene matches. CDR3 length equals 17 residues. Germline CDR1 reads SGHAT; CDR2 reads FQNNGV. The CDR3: CASSLGASGISYNEQFF. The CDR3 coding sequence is TGTGCCAGCAGCTTAGGGGCTAGCGGGATCTCCTACAATGAGCAGTTCTTC.

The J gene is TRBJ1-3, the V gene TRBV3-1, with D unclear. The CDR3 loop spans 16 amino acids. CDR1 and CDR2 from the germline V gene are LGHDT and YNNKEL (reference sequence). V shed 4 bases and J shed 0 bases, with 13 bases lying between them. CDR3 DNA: TGTGCCAGCAGCCTCAAAACGACTACCTCTGGAAACACCATATATTTT. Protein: CASSLKTTTSGNTIYF. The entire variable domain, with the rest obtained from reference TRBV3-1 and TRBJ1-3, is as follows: DTAVSQTPKYLVTQMGNDKSIKCEQNLGHDTMYWYKQDSKKFLKIMFSYNNKELIINETVPNRFSPKSPDKAHLNLHINSLELGDSAVYFCASSLKTTTSGNTIYFGEGSWLTVV.

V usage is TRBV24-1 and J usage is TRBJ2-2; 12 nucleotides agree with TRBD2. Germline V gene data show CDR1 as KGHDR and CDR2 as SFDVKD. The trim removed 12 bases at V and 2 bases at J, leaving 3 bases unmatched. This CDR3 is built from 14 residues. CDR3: CAVGLAGNTGELFF. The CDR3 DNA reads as TGTGCCGTAGGACTAGCGGGAAACACCGGGGAGCTGTTTTTT.

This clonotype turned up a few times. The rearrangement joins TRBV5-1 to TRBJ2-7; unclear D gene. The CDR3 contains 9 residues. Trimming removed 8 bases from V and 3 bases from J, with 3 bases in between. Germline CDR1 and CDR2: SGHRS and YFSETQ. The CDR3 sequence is CARFYEQYF. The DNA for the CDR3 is TGCGCCAGATTCTACGAGCAGTACTTC.

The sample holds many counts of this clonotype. The CDR3 is CAISALWTGDGYEEKLFF. The CDR3 bases are TGTGCCATCAGTGCGCTGTGGACAGGGGATGGGTACGAAGAAAAACTGTTTTTT. V and J are TRBV10-3 and TRBJ1-4; 9 positions match TRBD1. V was pared by 4 bases and J by 8 bases, with 17 bases of the junction left unmatched. CDR1 and CDR2 (germline): ENHRY, SYGVKD. The CDR3 runs 18 residues.

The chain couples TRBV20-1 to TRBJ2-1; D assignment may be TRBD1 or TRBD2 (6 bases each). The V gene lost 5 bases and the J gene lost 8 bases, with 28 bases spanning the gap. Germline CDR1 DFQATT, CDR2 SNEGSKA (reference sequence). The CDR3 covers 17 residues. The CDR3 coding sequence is TGCAGTGCTGCTGCTGAGGGCCGTAGAGGGGGGACGGATGAGCAGTTCTTC. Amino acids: CSAAAEGRRGGTDEQFF.

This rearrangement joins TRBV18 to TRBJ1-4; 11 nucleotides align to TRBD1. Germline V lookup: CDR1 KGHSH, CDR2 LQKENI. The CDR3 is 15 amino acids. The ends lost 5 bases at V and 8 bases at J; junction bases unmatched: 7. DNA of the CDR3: TGTGCCAGCTCAAATGGACAGGGGGCTGGAGAAAAACTGTTTTTT. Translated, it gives CASSNGQGAGEKLFF.

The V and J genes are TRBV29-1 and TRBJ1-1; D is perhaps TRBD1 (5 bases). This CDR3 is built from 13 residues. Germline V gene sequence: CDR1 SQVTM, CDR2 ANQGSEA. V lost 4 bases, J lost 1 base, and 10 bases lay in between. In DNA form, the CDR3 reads TGCAGCGTTGGGGATACAGGGAACACTGAAGCTTTCTTT. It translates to CSVGDTGNTEAFF.

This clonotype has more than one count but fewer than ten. CDR3 bases: TGTGCCAGCAGTTCCATCGGACAGGGGGGTTCACCCCTCCACTTT. It specifies CASSSIGQGGSPLHF. The gene calls are TRBV27 and TRBJ1-6; TRBD1 agrees at 10 bases. CDR1 is MNHEY and CDR2 is SMNVEV in the germline V gene (reference sequence). V lost 4 bases to trimming and J lost 9 bases; unmatched junction nucleotides: 6. CDR3 length: 15 residues.

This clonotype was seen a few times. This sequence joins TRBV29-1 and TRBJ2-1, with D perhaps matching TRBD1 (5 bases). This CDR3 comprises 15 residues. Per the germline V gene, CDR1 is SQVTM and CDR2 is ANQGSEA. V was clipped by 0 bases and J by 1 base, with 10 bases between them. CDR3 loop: CSVEDAPGSYNEQFF. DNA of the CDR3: TGCAGCGTTGAAGATGCGCCAGGGTCCTACAATGAGCAGTTCTTC.

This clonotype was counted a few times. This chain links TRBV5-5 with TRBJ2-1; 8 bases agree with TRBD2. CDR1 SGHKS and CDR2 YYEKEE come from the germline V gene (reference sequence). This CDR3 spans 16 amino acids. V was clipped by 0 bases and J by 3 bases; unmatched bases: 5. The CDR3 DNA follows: TGTGCCAGCAGCTTGGGGCCCGGGGGGGTCTACAATGAGCAGTTCTTC. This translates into CASSLGPGGVYNEQFF.

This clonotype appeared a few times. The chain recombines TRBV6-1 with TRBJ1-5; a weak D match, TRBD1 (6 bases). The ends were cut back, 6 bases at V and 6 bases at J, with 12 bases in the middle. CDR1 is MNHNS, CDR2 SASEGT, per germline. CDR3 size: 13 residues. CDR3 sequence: CASRTGAGQPQHF. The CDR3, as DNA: TGTGCCAGCAGGACGGGGGCGGGTCAGCCCCAGCATTTT.

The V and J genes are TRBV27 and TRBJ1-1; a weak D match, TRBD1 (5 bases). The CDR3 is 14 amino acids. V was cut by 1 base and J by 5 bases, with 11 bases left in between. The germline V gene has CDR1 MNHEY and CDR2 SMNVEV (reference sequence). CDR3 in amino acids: CASSLFRGSTEAFF. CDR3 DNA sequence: TGTGCCAGCAGTTTATTCCGGGGGTCTACTGAAGCTTTCTTT.

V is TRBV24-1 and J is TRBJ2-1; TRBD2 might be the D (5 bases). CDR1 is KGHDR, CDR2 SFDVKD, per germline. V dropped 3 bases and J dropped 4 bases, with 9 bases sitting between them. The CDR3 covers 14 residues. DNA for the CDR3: TGTGCCACCAGTGATCCTACTAGGTACAATGAGCAGTTCTTC. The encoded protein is CATSDPTRYNEQFF.

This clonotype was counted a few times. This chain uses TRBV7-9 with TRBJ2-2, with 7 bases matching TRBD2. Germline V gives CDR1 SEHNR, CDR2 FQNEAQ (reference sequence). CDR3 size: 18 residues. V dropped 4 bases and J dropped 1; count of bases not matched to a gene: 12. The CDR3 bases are TGTGCCAGCAGCTCCGAACGTCCGCCTAGCGGGAACACCGGGGAGCTGTTTTTT. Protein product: CASSSERPPSGNTGELFF.

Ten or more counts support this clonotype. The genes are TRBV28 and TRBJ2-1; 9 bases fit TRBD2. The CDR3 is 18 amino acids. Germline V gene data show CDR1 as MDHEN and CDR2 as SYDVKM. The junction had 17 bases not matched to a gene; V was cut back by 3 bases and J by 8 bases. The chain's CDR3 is CASSLGLAGRLRGYEQFF. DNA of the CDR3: TGTGCCAGCAGTTTGGGGCTAGCGGGGAGGCTTAGGGGATATGAGCAGTTCTTC.